This is a list of T cell receptor beta chains from one sample in a study of CD8 T cells in ankylosing spondylitis. TCRdb re-analysed the 5' RACE reads in MiXCR, keeping a single row per CDR3 protein. The repertoire holds roughly 230,000 distinct CDR3 sequences, with about 20% as singletons. The specimen was blood, either unsorted or a sorted T cell fraction (not recorded which). The receptors derive from a male donor with ankylosing spondylitis or in good health (not recorded which). Both conserved end residues are trimmed from each CDR3.

V gene	J gene	CDR3 protein
TRBV15	TRBJ2-1	ATSHPGGDHNSYNEQF
TRBV6-1	TRBJ2-3	ASRPRTSSLTDTQY
TRBV4-2	TRBJ2-3	ASSQESGLPLGQY
TRBV5-1	TRBJ2-3	ASSGSSSTDTQY
TRBV14	TRBJ2-1	ASSQLTESQF
TRBV29-1	TRBJ2-1	SVEGLGTSGLNEQF
TRBV5-1	TRBJ2-1	ASSNRLAGSYNEQF
TRBV25-1	TRBJ2-3	ASSEPSLAGSDTQY
TRBV6-5	TRBJ2-2	ASSYVQGGTGELF
TRBV4-3	TRBJ1-2	ASSQDWTGPKGYT
TRBV10-3	TRBJ1-3	AISDPGRHGNTIY
TRBV5-1	TRBJ2-2	ASSLGSRQLNIGELF
TRBV27	TRBJ2-5	ASSFGGSTSGTQY
TRBV25-1	TRBJ2-7	ATGTSGASSYEQY
TRBV28	TRBJ2-1	ASSLRSVRDEQF
TRBV7-2	TRBJ2-5	ASSLEPADLQETQY
TRBV4-2	TRBJ1-2	ASSQNRGPGDYGYT
TRBV29-1	TRBJ2-1	SVEGHRGTHGEQF
TRBV12-3/TRBV12-4	TRBJ2-3	ASRIAGVTDTQY
TRBV5-6	TRBJ2-1	ASSLARGYYNEQF
TRBV19	TRBJ2-1	ASSLGFSYNEQF
TRBV7-9	TRBJ2-7	ASSLRGTSESYEQY
TRBV5-6	TRBJ2-7	ASSLASGNEQY
TRBV12-3/TRBV12-4	TRBJ2-2	ASSFWENTGELF
TRBV7-9	TRBJ2-7	ASSLTGTGDSYEQY
TRBV7-9	TRBJ2-1	ASSSPVEYNEQF
TRBV29-1	TRBJ1-1	SAFGGSGTEAF
TRBV6-1	TRBJ2-3	ASRLTGTGVTDTQY
TRBV29-1	TRBJ2-1	SVDRGGNEQF
TRBV20-1	TRBJ2-7	SAREGGRGPSYEQY
TRBV12-5	TRBJ2-3	ASGSGGATDTQY
TRBV5-1	TRBJ2-1	ASSPGTGSSYNEQF
TRBV29-1	TRBJ1-1	SVIDRALENTEAF
TRBV4-3	TRBJ2-1	ASSQGSSTYNEQF
TRBV5-1	TRBJ2-3	ASSWDPGLATDTQY
TRBV29-1	TRBJ1-3	SVVNYGNTIY
TRBV7-8	TRBJ1-1	ASSLDAAEVNTEAF
TRBV7-9	TRBJ2-2	ASSLAPGDNTGELF
TRBV5-1	TRBJ2-7	ASSLGQISYEQH
TRBV5-1	TRBJ1-1	ASSLDSRVGGTEAF
TRBV27	TRBJ2-2	ASSLTVDRANTGELF
TRBV7-8	TRBJ2-2	ASSLAIVPDTGELF
TRBV12-3/TRBV12-4	TRBJ2-7	ASSPTGTSVSYEQY
TRBV6-2/TRBV6-3	TRBJ2-7	ASTLTSGSAYEQY
TRBV12-3/TRBV12-4	TRBJ2-1	ASSPPMTGLYNEQF
TRBV4-1	TRBJ1-1	ASSQVRGTEAF
TRBV2	TRBJ2-7	ASSEGLAGFYEQY
TRBV29-1	TRBJ2-2	SVHTTGELF
TRBV7-2	TRBJ1-2	ASSPDSGSDYGYT
TRBV4-1	TRBJ1-4	ASSQVGPGPNEKLF
TRBV6-2/TRBV6-3	TRBJ2-5	ASSYLGESGETQY
TRBV21-1	TRBJ1-3	ASSTSTGENTIY
TRBV11-2	TRBJ2-3	ASSSWTDTDTQY
TRBV15	TRBJ1-1	ATSYGTVNTEAF
TRBV5-1	TRBJ2-5	ASNSGTGGAGPQETQY
TRBV5-6	TRBJ2-7	ASRSDRGYEQY
TRBV7-2	TRBJ2-7	ASSAGLAGGPYEQY